Listed below are T cell receptor beta chains from one sample, sequenced in a study of T cells in narcolepsy. Profiled with immunoSEQ multiplex PCR; TCRdb holds only in-frame clones, not every one. The sample shows tens of thousands of clones, roughly 80% of them seen only once. The sample taken for sequencing was memory (CD45RA-) CD4+ T cells from blood. Receptors were obtained from a human donor in good health. Both conserved end residues are part of each CDR3. Each record gives: D gene, V gene, clone size, J gene, CDR3 DNA, CDR3 protein. A D gene is named only where the DNA matches it firmly. Expanded clones get a size class; other rows say once, few or many, or leave the size out.

.	TRBV29-1	.	TRBJ2-5	TGCAGCGTTGTCGGGGGAAATTTCCAAGAGACCCAGTACTTC	CSVVGGNFQETQYF
.	TRBV6-5	once	TRBJ1-5	TGTGCCAGCAGTTACCGGCCGGGACCCAATCAGCCCCAGCATTTT	CASSYRPGPNQPQHF
.	TRBV30	.	TRBJ2-2	TGTGCCGGAACAGGGTCGAACACCGGGGAGCTGTTTTTT	CAGTGSNTGELFF
.	TRBV6-4	.	TRBJ1-1	TGTGCCAGCAGTGACTCTACACCCCCTATCCTCCTGACAGAGAACACTGAAGCTTTCTTT	CASSDSTPPILLTENTEAFF
.	TRBV19	.	TRBJ2-2	TGTGCCAGTAGTAAAAGACAGGTCACCACCGGGGAGCTGTTTTTT	CASSKRQVTTGELFF
.	TRBV5-1	few	TRBJ1-1	TGCGCCAGCAGCTTGGCCGGGTCGGGCACTGAAGCTTTCTTT	CASSLAGSGTEAFF
.	TRBV6-6	.	TRBJ1-1	TGTGCCAGCAGTTTTCAGGGCTCTGAAGCTTTCTTT	CASSFQGSEAFF
.	TRBV6-1	.	TRBJ2-7	TGTGCCAGCAGTGAAAGCTACGGCCGTTGGGAGCAGTACTTC	CASSESYGRWEQYF
.	TRBV5-1	.	TRBJ1-4	TGCGCCAGCAGCTTGGAACCGGCCCTCCCAGGCGAAAAACTGTTTTTT	CASSLEPALPGEKLFF
TRBD1	TRBV18	.	TRBJ1-3	TGTGCCAGCTCACCGGGACAGGGGGCAGGAGGAAACACCATATATTTT	CASSPGQGAGGNTIYF
.	TRBV6-1	.	TRBJ2-7	TGTGCCAGCGTCCGAGTAGGAAACGAGCAGTACTTC	CASVRVGNEQYF
TRBD1	TRBV7-6	few	TRBJ2-2	TGTGCCAGCAGCCCTTGGACAGGGGAGGTTAGCGGGGAGCTGTTTTTT	CASSPWTGEVSGELFF
.	TRBV27	few	TRBJ1-6	TGTGCCAGCAGTTTAGGCGGTGGATCCTATAATTCACCCCTCCACTTT	CASSLGGGSYNSPLHF
.	TRBV2	.	TRBJ1-1	TGTGCCAGCAGTGAAGGGCAGGGGACTGAAGCTTTCTTT	CASSEGQGTEAFF
.	TRBV5-1	.	TRBJ1-3	TGCGCCAGCAGCTCACAGGGAAATGGAAACACCATATATTTT	CASSSQGNGNTIYF
TRBD1	TRBV27	.	TRBJ1-2	TGTGCCAGCAGTACTTTAGTGGGACAGACATCCTATGGCTACACCTTC	CASSTLVGQTSYGYTF
TRBD1	TRBV6-5	.	TRBJ1-1	TGTGCCAGCAGTTACTTGGGACAGGGGGCCGGCACTGAAGCTTTCTTT	CASSYLGQGAGTEAFF
.	TRBV7-2	.	TRBJ1-6	TGTGCCAGCAGCTTAGTTCTGGGCGGGGGAATTCGGCCCCTCCACTTT	CASSLVLGGGIRPLHF
TRBD2	TRBV7-8	.	TRBJ2-1	TGTGCCAGCAGCTTAGGTCCCCTGAGGCAGCGGGGGCCTGTGGATGAGCAGTTCTTC	CASSLGPLRQRGPVDEQFF
.	TRBV5-4	.	TRBJ1-2	TGTGCCAGCAGCTTGGCGGAGAACTATGGCTACACCTTC	CASSLAENYGYTF
.	TRBV2	.	TRBJ2-2	TGTGCCTCCCGGAGGGGGCAGGGGGAAACCGGGGAGCTGTTTTTT	CASRRGQGETGELFF
.	TRBV21-1	.	TRBJ1-1	TGTGCCAGCAGCTCTTGGGGACGGTGGATGAACACTGAAGCTTTCTTT	CASSSWGRWMNTEAFF
.	TRBV2	.	TRBJ2-7	TGTGCCAGCAGAGTCTACTCAGGGTGGCAGTACTTC	CASRVYSGWQYF
.	TRBV5-1	few	TRBJ2-3	TGCGCCAGCAGCGACCTTGATACGCAGTATTTT	CASSDLDTQYF
TRBD1	TRBV2	.	TRBJ1-6	TGTGCCACAACAGGGGGGAATTCACCCCTCCACTTT	CATTGGNSPLHF
TRBD1	TRBV18	.	TRBJ1-1	TGTGCCGGCTCACTCCGGGACAGGGAAACTGAAGCTTTCTTT	CAGSLRDRETEAFF
TRBD1	TRBV7-8	.	TRBJ1-1	TGTGCCAGCAGCCCAGGGACAGGGGGAATGAACACTGAAGCTTTCTTT	CASSPGTGGMNTEAFF
.	TRBV4-2	.	TRBJ2-3	TGTGCCAGCAGCCGCGCCCGGGGCACAGATACGCAGTATTTT	CASSRARGTDTQYF
.	TRBV6-5	.	TRBJ1-4	TGTGCCAGCCGAAAACGGGCCCTGGGCGAAAAACTGTTTTTT	CASRKRALGEKLFF
.	TRBV11-2	.	TRBJ1-6	TGTGCCAGCAGCTTATCGGGGTCGTCTAGGAATTCACCCCTCCACTTT	CASSLSGSSRNSPLHF
.	TRBV6-6	.	TRBJ1-2	TGTGCCAGCAGTTACGATAGCGGACCCTATGGCTACACCTTC	CASSYDSGPYGYTF